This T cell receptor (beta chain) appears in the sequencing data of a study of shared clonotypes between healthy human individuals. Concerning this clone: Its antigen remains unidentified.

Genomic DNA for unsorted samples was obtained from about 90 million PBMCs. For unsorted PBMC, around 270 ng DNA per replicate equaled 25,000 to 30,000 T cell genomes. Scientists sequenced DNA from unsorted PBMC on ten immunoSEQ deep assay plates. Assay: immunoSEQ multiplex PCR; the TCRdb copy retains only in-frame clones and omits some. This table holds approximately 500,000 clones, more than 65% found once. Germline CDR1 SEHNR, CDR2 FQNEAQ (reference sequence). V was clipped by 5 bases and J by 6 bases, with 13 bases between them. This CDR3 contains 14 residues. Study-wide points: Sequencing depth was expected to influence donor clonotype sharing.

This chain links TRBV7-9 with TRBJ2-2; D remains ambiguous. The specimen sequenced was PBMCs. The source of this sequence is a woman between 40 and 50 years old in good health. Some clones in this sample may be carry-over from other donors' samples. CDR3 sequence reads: CASSLVWPSGELFF. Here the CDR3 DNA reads TGTGCCAGCAGCCTCGTCTGGCCGTCCGGGGAGCTGTTTTTT.